These 27 T cell receptor beta chains share one sample of origin, sequenced in a study of CD4+ T cells in melanoma. The assay was immunoSEQ multiplex PCR, and TCRdb's table has in-frame clones only and misses some. This sample has fewer than 150,000 clones; over 90% occur once, and the top ten carry about 1.5%. Receptors were obtained from a human donor with melanoma.

The genes are TRBV2 and TRBJ2-3; TRBD2 matches at 11 bases. The CDR3 is 15 residues long. The germline gives CDR1 SNHLY, CDR2 FYNNEI. The ends lost 6 bases at V and 2 bases at J; junction bases unmatched: 4. CDR3 region: CASRPSGGPTDTQYF. CDR3 bases: TGTGCCAGCAGGCCTAGCGGGGGGCCCACAGATACGCAGTATTTT.

The chain has TRBV4-1 and TRBJ2-7; D is tentatively TRBD1 or TRBD2 (5 bases each). Germline lookup yields CDR1 MGHRA and CDR2 YSYEKL. The CDR3 has 14 residues. V lost 5 bases to trimming and J lost 0 bases, with 11 bases between them. CDR3 region: CASSAGLASYEQYF. The CDR3, as DNA: TGCGCCAGCAGCGCAGGGCTAGCCTCCTACGAGCAGTACTTC.

The V call is TRBV6-1, the J call TRBJ2-5, with 9 bases fitting TRBD1. This CDR3 comprises 14 residues. J gave up 7 bases and V 7 bases, and 10 bases lay outside the gene matches. Germline assignment: CDR1 MNHNS and CDR2 SASEGT. In DNA form, the CDR3 reads TGTGCCAGCATTCGGACAGGGGCATTGGGGACCCAGTACTTC. Translation: CASIRTGALGTQYF.

This rearrangement joins TRBV29-1 to TRBJ1-3; D perhaps matches TRBD1 (5 bases). With 7 bases removed from V and 2 bases from J, the gap between germline ends came to 15 bases. The CDR3 loop spans 14 amino acids. Germline lookup yields CDR1 SQVTM and CDR2 ANQGSEA. CDR3 DNA: TGCAGCGGGGGGGGTGGAGTGACTGGAAACACCATATATTTT. This sequence encodes CSGGGGVTGNTIYF.

CDR3 DNA: TGTGCCAGCAGCTTGGCGGGGAGGAGCTCCTACGAGCAGTACTTC. Protein sequence: CASSLAGRSSYEQYF. The V call is TRBV5-4, the J call TRBJ2-7, with a weak D call TRBD2 (6 bases). Germline CDR1 is SGHNT and CDR2 is YYREEE (reference sequence). V was shortened by 0 bases and J by 0 bases, with 10 bases between the two germline ends. The CDR3 is made up of 15 amino acids.

V usage is TRBV5-1 and J usage is TRBJ2-2; D gene ambiguous. The CDR3 is 17 residues long. Looked up from germline, CDR1 is SGHRS and CDR2 is YFSETQ. The V and J ends lost 1 base and 0 bases respectively, with 13 bases between them. CDR3 coding DNA: TGCGCCAGCAGCTTGAGCCTCTTTTACGCGAACACCGGGGAGCTGTTTTTT. It translates to CASSLSLFYANTGELFF.

In its sample, this clone was seen a few times. The rearrangement uses TRBV2 and TRBJ1-1, with no clear D. The ends were cut back, 5 bases at V and 3 bases at J, with 16 bases in the middle. The CDR3 extends over 15 amino acids. Per the germline V gene, CDR1 is SNHLY and CDR2 is FYNNEI. The CDR3 reads CASSPPGGRYTEAFF. CDR3 nucleotide sequence: TGTGCCAGCAGTCCACCCGGTGGGAGGTACACTGAAGCTTTCTTT.

In nucleotides, the CDR3 is TGTGCCAGCAGTTACGACGGAATGCCCTATGGCTACACCTTC. This encodes CASSYDGMPYGYTF. The J gene is TRBJ1-2, the V gene TRBV6-5, with D hard to call. The CDR3 is 14 residues long. CDR1 is MNHEY and CDR2 is SVGAGI in the germline V gene. V lost 2 bases, J lost 4 bases, and 11 bases lay in between.

J is TRBJ2-7 and V is TRBV6-1; no definite D call. V lost 0 bases and J lost 2, with 11 bases in between. The germline V gene has CDR1 MNHNS and CDR2 SASEGT. The CDR3 is made up of 15 amino acids. The CDR3 DNA follows: TGTGCCAGCAGTGAAGCGGCGGCAGGAACCTACGAGCAGTACTTC. Translating it yields CASSEAAAGTYEQYF.

This clone occurred a few times. The V call is TRBV18, the J call TRBJ1-1, with TRBD1 identical over 9 bases. The CDR3 is 15 amino acids. V shed 5 bases, J shed 6 bases, and the junction held 10 bases outside the gene matches. CDR1 is KGHSH, CDR2 LQKENI, per germline. DNA of the CDR3: TGTGCCAGCTCAAAGACAGGGGGGGACGAAGCTGAAGCTTTCTTT. Its translation is CASSKTGGDEAEAFF.

Comment on this clone: Other DNA sequences in the same sample also yield this CDR3. The chain has TRBV6-1 and TRBJ1-5, with 8 bases aligning to TRBD1. V dropped 3 bases and J dropped 3; count of bases not matched to a gene: 4. Per the germline V gene, CDR1 is MNHNS and CDR2 is SASEGT. The CDR3 length is 15 residues. This chain's CDR3 is CASSDYRGINQPQHF. In nucleotides, the CDR3 is TGTGCCAGCAGTGACTACAGGGGGATCAATCAGCCCCAGCATTTT.

The chain couples TRBV5-1 to TRBJ2-6, with no clear D. The length of the CDR3 is 14 residues. CDR1 is SGHRS and CDR2 is YFSETQ in the germline V gene. V dropped 1 base and J dropped 4 bases, with 6 bases sitting between them. The CDR3 DNA follows: TGCGCCAGCAGCTTGCTCGCGGGGGCCAACGTCCTGACTTTC. It translates to CASSLLAGANVLTF. Using reference TRBV5-1 and TRBJ2-6 for the parts outside the CDR3, the full variable domain is KAGVTQTPRYLIKTRGQQVTLSCSPISGHRSVSWYQQTPGQGLQFLFEYFSETQRNKGNFPGRFSGRQFSNSRSEMNVSTLELGDSALYLCASSLLAGANVLTFGAGSRLTVL.

The chain is built from TRBV2 and TRBJ1-4; 8 bases are shared with TRBD1. The CDR3 totals 13 residues. J gave up 13 bases and V 1 base, and 5 bases lay outside the gene matches. Germline lookup yields CDR1 SNHLY and CDR2 FYNNEI. The CDR3 loop is CASSEVIDRGLFF. CDR3 DNA sequence: TGTGCCAGCAGTGAAGTGATTGACAGGGGACTGTTTTTT.

Written as DNA, the CDR3 is TGTGCCAGCACCTCTTATGACAGTAGCTATGAAGCTTTCTTT. It is translated as CASTSYDSSYEAFF. This chain links TRBV6-1 with TRBJ1-1; TRBD1 might be the D (5 bases). V shed 7 bases and J shed 7 bases, with 19 bases lying between them. This CDR3 is 14 amino acids long. Germline V gene lookup returns CDR1 MNHNS and CDR2 SASEGT.

In regard to this clone: The sample carries other DNA sequences with the same CDR3. The V gene is TRBV20-1, the J gene TRBJ1-1, with D unresolved. The germline V and J ends were trimmed by 3 bases and 2 bases, with 4 bases remaining between them. The length of the CDR3 is 11 residues. Germline lookup yields CDR1 DFQATT and CDR2 SNEGSKA (reference sequence). CDR3 nucleotide sequence: TGCAGTGCTAGGGAAAACACTGAAGCTTTCTTT. Amino acid sequence: CSARENTEAFF.

The chain is built from TRBV28 and TRBJ2-3; weak D call: TRBD2 (7 bases). Trimming cost V 1 base and J 4 bases, with 12 bases left between them. The CDR3 is 15 residues long. Germline CDR1 reads MDHEN; CDR2 reads SYDVKM. CDR3 protein: CASSLLWGGADTQYF. In nucleotides, the CDR3 is TGTGCCAGCAGTTTATTGTGGGGGGGCGCAGATACGCAGTATTTT.

This rearrangement joins TRBV5-1 to TRBJ1-2; TRBD1 is a possible D gene (5 bases). The CDR3 has 13 amino acids. The germline V gene has CDR1 SGHRS and CDR2 YFSETQ. Between the trimmed V and J ends, which lost 4 bases and 5 bases, there was a span of 12 bases. CDR3 bases: TGCGCCAGCAGCCAGGCAGGGTCTTATGGCTACACCTTC. Its protein is CASSQAGSYGYTF.

The rearrangement links TRBV9 to TRBJ1-1, with D unclear. V was trimmed by 4 bases and J by 0 bases, leaving 13 bases between them. The CDR3 contains 15 residues. CDR1 and CDR2 (germline): SGDLS, YYNGEE. CDR3 sequence: CASSPEAAMNTEAFF. Here the CDR3 DNA reads TGTGCCAGCAGCCCAGAGGCAGCGATGAACACTGAAGCTTTCTTT.

The chain employs TRBV5-1 and TRBJ2-1, with TRBD1 as a possible D gene (6 bases). Trimming shortened V by 0 bases and J by 5 bases, and 12 bases separated the two germline ends. The CDR3 runs 15 residues. Per germline, CDR1 SGHRS and CDR2 YFSETQ. The CDR3 DNA reads as TGCGCCAGCAGCTTGGGAGGACAGTCCAACAATGAGCAGTTCTTC. Translating it yields CASSLGGQSNNEQFF.

The chain joins TRBV30 to TRBJ2-1; 11 nucleotides match TRBD2. V shed 3 bases, J shed 7 bases, and the junction held 5 bases outside the gene matches. This CDR3 comprises 14 residues. Germline CDR1 GTSNPN, CDR2 SVGIG (reference sequence). The CDR3 protein is CAWSLLAGGNEQFF. CDR3 bases: TGTGCCTGGAGCCTTCTAGCGGGGGGAAATGAGCAGTTCTTC.

This chain joins TRBV7-8 and TRBJ1-1, with 7 bases that match TRBD1. The CDR3 sequence is 14 residues long. Germline CDR1 SGHVS, CDR2 FQNEAQ. V lost 5 bases to trimming and J lost 1 base; unmatched junction nucleotides: 4. This chain's CDR3 is CASSLRTGNTEAFF. The DNA for the CDR3 is TGTGCCAGCAGCCTCAGGACAGGGAACACTGAAGCTTTCTTT.

The chain uses TRBV6-5 and TRBJ1-4; D uncertain. The CDR3 has 15 amino acids. V was trimmed by 0 bases and J by 5 bases, leaving 10 bases between them. Per the germline V gene, CDR1 is MNHEY and CDR2 is SVGAGI. CDR3 in amino acids: CASSYSHSVNEKLFF. The CDR3, as DNA: TGTGCCAGCAGTTACTCGCACAGCGTAAATGAAAAACTGTTTTTT.

The chain employs TRBV30 and TRBJ2-7; 7 positions agree with TRBD1. Germline lookup yields CDR1 GTSNPN and CDR2 SVGIG (reference sequence). This CDR3 region has 13 residues. V shed 4 bases and J 2 bases; nucleotides not matched to a gene: 5. The CDR3 coding sequence is TGTGCCTGGACAGGGGGAACCACCTACGAGCAGTACTTC. Translating gives CAWTGGTTYEQYF.

V and J are TRBV28 and TRBJ1-1, with 7 bases lining up with TRBD1. CDR3 length equals 15 residues. V lost 5 bases to trimming and J lost 2 bases; unmatched junction nucleotides: 8. The V gene's germline CDR1 is MDHEN and CDR2 SYDVKM. The chain's CDR3 is CASSASGTANTEAFF. The CDR3 DNA reads as TGTGCCAGCAGTGCTTCCGGGACAGCTAACACTGAAGCTTTCTTT.

This chain connects TRBV5-1 to TRBJ1-5; the D is unclear. CDR1 is SGHRS, CDR2 YFSETQ, per germline. Trimming shortened V by 7 bases and J by 0 bases, and 8 bases separated the two germline ends. There are 13 residues in the CDR3. The CDR3 reads CASAVDSNQPQHF. The CDR3 nucleotides are TGCGCCAGCGCGGTTGATAGCAATCAGCCCCAGCATTTT.

The V and J genes are TRBV4-2 and TRBJ2-5; TRBD2 agrees at 7 bases. The germline CDR1 and CDR2 sequences are LGHNA and YNFKEQ. V was clipped by 1 base and J by 2 bases; unmatched bases: 10. CDR3 length: 17 residues. CDR3 residues: CASSQGGTMPLQETQYF. For the CDR3, the DNA is TGTGCCAGCAGCCAAGGGGGGACTATGCCTTTACAAGAGACCCAGTACTTC.

This chain joins TRBV7-2 and TRBJ2-1, with D perhaps matching TRBD1 or TRBD2 (5 bases each). The CDR3 is 12 amino acids. V shed 3 bases and J shed 10 bases, with 10 bases lying between them. Per germline, CDR1 SGHTA and CDR2 FQGNSA. CDR3 coding DNA: TGTGCCAGCAGCTTGAGGGGCAGGGAGCAGTTCTTC. Its protein is CASSLRGREQFF.